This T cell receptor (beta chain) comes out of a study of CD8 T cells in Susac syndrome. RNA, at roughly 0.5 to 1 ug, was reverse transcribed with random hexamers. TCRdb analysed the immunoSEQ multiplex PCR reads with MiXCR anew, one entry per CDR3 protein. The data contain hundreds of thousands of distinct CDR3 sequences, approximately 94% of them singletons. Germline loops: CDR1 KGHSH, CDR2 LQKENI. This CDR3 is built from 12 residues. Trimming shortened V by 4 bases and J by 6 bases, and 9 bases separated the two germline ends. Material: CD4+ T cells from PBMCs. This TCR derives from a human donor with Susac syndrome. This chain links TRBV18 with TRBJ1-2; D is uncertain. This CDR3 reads CASSHSGDGYTF. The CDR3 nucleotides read TGTGCCAGCTCACACTCAGGAGATGGCTACACCTTC.